These 7 T cell receptor beta chains originate from one sample sequenced in a study of breast tumors, draining lymph nodes, adjacent tissues. The lymph nodes were axillary draining lymph nodes from breast cancer patients. TCRdb passed the multiplex PCR reads through MiXCR, listing each CDR3 protein once. The sample lists about 230,000 distinct CDR3 sequences, 32% occurring once. The sample was axillary lymph node tissue. Receptor source: a female donor with breast cancer. Some clones in this sample may be carry-over from other donors' samples.

This clonotype turned up a few times. The rearrangement uses TRBV6-6 and TRBJ2-1, with D perhaps matching TRBD2 (5 bases). Germline CDR1 is MNHNY and CDR2 is SVGAGI (reference sequence). The ends were cut back, 7 bases at V and 8 bases at J, with 18 bases in the middle. There are 14 residues in the CDR3. CDR3 loop: CASTPGVRYDEQFF. In DNA form, the CDR3 reads TGTGCCAGCACCCCCGGGGTAAGGTATGATGAGCAGTTCTTC.

This clonotype was detected once. V and J are TRBV4-1 and TRBJ1-3; 7 nucleotides match TRBD1. V lost 4 bases and J lost 4; bases outside the gene matches: 4. There are 14 residues in the CDR3. Looked up from germline, CDR1 is MGHRA and CDR2 is YSYEKL. The CDR3 DNA is TGCGCCAGCAGCCGCGGGGGACAGGGAAACACCATATATTTT. Its protein is CASSRGGQGNTIYF.

In this sample, this clonotype turned up many times. The chain has TRBV2 and TRBJ2-3; no definite D call. CDR1 is SNHLY and CDR2 is FYNNEI in the germline V gene. The CDR3 is made up of 13 amino acids. V lost 8 bases and J 11 bases, leaving 20 bases between the germline ends. CDR3 amino acids: CASSGDNLLLQYF. In DNA form, the CDR3 reads TGTGCCAGCTCGGGTGATAACCTTCTTTTGCAGTATTTT.

The V call is TRBV24-1, the J call TRBJ2-3; 7 bases agree with TRBD1. CDR3 length: 14 amino acids. Trimming cost V 3 bases and J 1 base; bases outside gene matches: 0. Looked up from germline, CDR1 is KGHDR and CDR2 is SFDVKD. The CDR3 region has the DNA TGTGCCACCAGTGATACAGGGGGCACAGATACGCAGTATTTT. Translation: CATSDTGGTDTQYF.

As to this clonotype: A much larger clone differs from this one at a single base, so this may be a read error. The rearrangement uses TRBV5-6 and TRBJ1-2; possible D gene TRBD1, 6 bases. CDR3 length: 13 amino acids. Germline V gives CDR1 SGHDT, CDR2 YYEEEE. V shed 5 bases and J shed 4 bases, with 12 bases lying between them. The CDR3 sequence is CASSSTGTYGYTF. In DNA form, the CDR3 reads TGTGCCAGCAGTTCGACAGGCACCTATGGCTACACCTTC.

The table lists this clonotype with many counts. V gene TRBV10-2 combines with J gene TRBJ2-1; D gene unclear. V dropped 3 bases and J dropped 10 bases, with 13 bases sitting between them. The germline V gene has CDR1 WSHSY and CDR2 SAAADI. The CDR3 is made up of 13 amino acids. The CDR3 loop is CASSDWPSWEQFF. DNA of the CDR3: TGCGCCAGCAGTGATTGGCCCTCCTGGGAGCAGTTCTTC.

This rearrangement joins TRBV20-1 to TRBJ2-5; 9 bases are shared with TRBD1. This CDR3 region has 13 residues. The V gene end was trimmed by 5 bases and the J gene end by 5 bases; junction bases not matched to a gene: 6. CDR1 DFQATT and CDR2 SNEGSKA come from the germline V gene (reference sequence). The CDR3 region has the DNA TGCAGTGCTCACCCACAGGGGGCCGAGACCCAGTACTTC. This gives the protein CSAHPQGAETQYF.